One and the same sample provided the 26 T cell receptor beta chains below, sequenced in a study of control samples from healthy donors and cancer patients. Here immunoSEQ multiplex PCR was the method, and the copy in TCRdb shows in-frame clones only, minus some. In the table there are approximately 89,000 clones, around nine tenths of which are singletons. Material for sequencing was blood. These receptors originate from a man aged 25 to 40 in good health.

The rearrangement links TRBV12-5 to TRBJ1-2, with unresolved D. V shed 0 bases and J shed 1 base, with 12 bases lying between them. Germline CDR1 LGHNT, CDR2 FRNRAP. The CDR3 runs 16 residues. The CDR3 bases are TGTGCTAGTGGTTTGGTCCCGGCAGCCATTAACTATGGCTACACCTTC. Its translation: CASGLVPAAINYGYTF. Full variable domain (remainder filled in from reference TRBV12-5 and TRBJ1-2): DARVTQTPRHKVTEMGQEVTMRCQPILGHNTVFWYRQTMMQGLELLAYFRNRAPLDDSGMPKDRFSAEMPDATLATLKIQPSEPRDSAVYFCASGLVPAAINYGYTFGSGTRLTVV.

The chain employs TRBV3-1 (or the pseudogene TRBV3-2) and TRBJ2-1; possible D gene TRBD2, 6 bases. The germline V and J ends were trimmed by 0 bases and 15 bases, with 12 bases remaining between them. CDR3 length: 12 residues. CDR1 LGHDT and CDR2 YNNKEL come from the germline V gene (reference sequence). The CDR3 DNA is TGTGCCAGCAGCCAAGAAGGGTTAGCGGCGTTCTTC. Translating gives CASSQEGLAAFF.

As to this clone: The junction differs from germline at one of its ends, possibly a read error. V gene TRBV5-1 combines with J gene TRBJ1-5; a possible D gene is TRBD1 (5 bases). This CDR3 has 15 amino acids. CDR1 is SGHRS, CDR2 YFSETQ, per germline. The CDR3 loop is CASSFGQGSTQPQHF. The CDR3 nucleotides read TGCGCCAGCAGCTTTGGCCAGGGTAGCACTCAGCCCCAGCATTTT.

V gene TRBV29-1 combines with J gene TRBJ1-2, with D perhaps TRBD1 (6 bases). The CDR3 contains 13 residues. V was cut by 1 base and J by 4 bases, with 10 bases left in between. Germline CDR1 and CDR2: SQVTM and ANQGSEA. The DNA for the CDR3 is TGCAGCGTTGAAGCTACAGGGTTCTATGGCTACACCTTC. Protein: CSVEATGFYGYTF.

At least ten counts were recorded for this clone. At the DNA level, this CDR3 is encoded by other sequences in the same sample as well. CDR3 sequence (DNA): TGTGCCAGCAGCCCTAGAACTAGCGGGGGAGCGGATACGCAGTATTTT. It encodes CASSPRTSGGADTQYF. The chain couples TRBV7-3 to TRBJ2-3; 11 bases align to TRBD2. The V gene's germline CDR1 is SGHTA and CDR2 FQGTGA. With V trimmed by 5 bases and J by 6 bases, 10 bases remained unmatched. The CDR3 is 16 residues long.

This chain connects TRBV21-1 to TRBJ2-6; the table's D call of TRBD1 was not tested on the DNA. TRBV21-1 is assigned pseudogene status. The length of the CDR3 is 22 residues. The DNA of the CDR3 is TGTGCCAGCAGCAAAGTGGTAGGGCTGGACAGGGAGATCCCCTCTGGGGCCAACGTCCTGACTTTC. Protein product: CASSKVVGLDREIPSGANVLTF.

This clone was counted a few times. Other DNA sequences within the sample encode an identical CDR3. This chain joins TRBV12-3 or TRBV12-4 and TRBJ1-5; the D is unclear. Trimming stripped 3 bases from V and 6 bases from J, with 9 bases between. This CDR3 is built from 13 residues. For the CDR3, the DNA is TGTGCCAGCAGTTTGATAGAGGCTCAGCCCCAGCATTTT. This translates into CASSLIEAQPQHF.

This clone was observed once. The chain couples TRBV5-1 to TRBJ2-5; 14 nucleotides line up with TRBD2. The CDR3 totals 17 residues. Germline values: CDR1 SGHRS, CDR2 YFSETQ. The junction had 6 bases not matched to a gene; V was cut back by 0 bases and J by 5 bases. The DNA for the CDR3 is TGCGCCAGCAGCTTGGGGACTAGCGGGGGGCCGAGGGAGACCCAGTACTTC. As protein: CASSLGTSGGPRETQYF. The whole variable domain, filled in from reference TRBV5-1 and TRBJ2-5, reads KAGVTQTPRYLIKTRGQQVTLSCSPISGHRSVSWYQQTPGQGLQFLFEYFSETQRNKGNFPGRFSGRQFSNSRSEMNVSTLELGDSALYLCASSLGTSGGPRETQYFGPGTRLLVL.

The chain employs TRBV6-5 and TRBJ1-5; tentatively, D is TRBD1 (5 bases). From germline, CDR1 is MNHEY and CDR2 SVGAGI. V was trimmed by 7 bases and J by 2 bases, leaving 9 bases between them. This CDR3 is 13 amino acids long. CDR3 nucleotide sequence: TGTGCCAGCATGAGGGACGGCAATCAGCCCCAGCATTTT. As protein: CASMRDGNQPQHF.

The CDR3 DNA reads TGTGCCAGCAGGAGGGGGATGACAGGGACATATGGAGATACGCAGTATTTT. Its protein product is CASRRGMTGTYGDTQYF. The chain uses TRBV2 and TRBJ2-3; 7 bases are a match to TRBD1. The CDR3 is 17 amino acids. V lost 6 bases and J lost 5; bases outside the gene matches: 17. In germline, CDR1 is SNHLY, CDR2 FYNNEI.

The rearrangement links TRBV4-2 to TRBJ2-5, with D possibly called TRBD1 or TRBD2 (5 bases each). The germline CDR1 and CDR2 sequences are LGHNA and YNFKEQ. Trimming took 0 bases from V and 3 from J, leaving 11 bases between them. The CDR3 extends over 15 amino acids. CDR3 sequence (DNA): TGTGCCAGCAGCCAAGATAACGGGGCCGAAGAGACCCAGTACTTC. This translates into CASSQDNGAEETQYF.

The gene calls are TRBV5-1 and TRBJ2-4; D is undetermined. CDR1 and CDR2 (germline): SGHRS, YFSETQ. CDR3 length: 15 residues. V dropped 6 bases and J dropped 9 bases, with 22 bases sitting between them. CDR3 coding DNA: TGCGCCAGCAAGCTATCACCAAGGGATGCTGGCATTCAGTACTTC. It yields the protein CASKLSPRDAGIQYF.

The V and J genes are TRBV5-5 and TRBJ2-6, with unresolved D. CDR3 length: 15 amino acids. Trimming pared 4 bases from V and 1 base from J, leaving 9 bases between. The V gene's germline CDR1 is SGHKS and CDR2 YYEKEE (reference sequence). CDR3: CASSGLWSGANVLTF. CDR3 coding DNA: TGTGCCAGCAGCGGGCTTTGGTCTGGGGCCAACGTCCTGACTTTC.

This clone was counted between two and nine times. The V gene is TRBV29-1, the J gene TRBJ1-3; the D is unclear. The CDR3 is made up of 14 amino acids. V lost 6 bases to trimming and J lost 2 bases, with 14 bases between them. CDR1 is SQVTM, CDR2 ANQGSEA, per germline. The CDR3 spells CSVEVAGTGNTIYF. The DNA for the CDR3 is TGCAGCGTAGAGGTGGCCGGAACTGGAAACACCATATATTTT.

The chain uses TRBV11-3 and TRBJ2-5; TRBD2 matches 8 bases. V trimming: 1 base; J trimming: 5 bases; junction bases outside the gene matches: 15. From germline, CDR1 is SGHNT and CDR2 YENEEA. The CDR3 extends over 18 amino acids. CDR3 amino acids: CASSLGGWSGGGTETQYF. The CDR3 nucleotides read TGTGCCAGCAGCTTAGGCGGATGGAGTGGCGGGGGGACGGAGACCCAGTACTTC.

The chain has TRBV6-6 and TRBJ1-5; TRBD1 agrees at 9 bases. CDR3 size: 15 residues. Germline lookup yields CDR1 MNHNY and CDR2 SVGAGI (reference sequence). V shed 6 bases, J shed 5 bases, and the junction held 8 bases outside the gene matches. As DNA, the CDR3 is TGTGCCAGCAGCTCCGGACAGGGGAGGGATCAGCCCCAGCATTTT. Translation gives CASSSGQGRDQPQHF.

This clone is medium-sized in the sample. This rearrangement joins TRBV6-6 to TRBJ1-6, with 8 positions matching TRBD1. V lost 7 bases to trimming and J lost 7 bases; unmatched junction nucleotides: 9. This CDR3 is built from 15 residues. CDR1 is MNHNY and CDR2 is SVGAGI in the germline V gene (reference sequence). The CDR3 coding sequence is TGTGCCAGCACCTACACAGGGGGTCCGAATTCACCCCTCCACTTT. It translates to CASTYTGGPNSPLHF.

The chain joins TRBV7-9 to TRBJ1-1; perhaps TRBD1 as D (6 bases). V lost 5 bases and J lost 3, with 16 bases in between. Germline CDR1 SEHNR, CDR2 FQNEAQ (reference sequence). This CDR3 has 15 residues. This chain's CDR3 is CASSPRTASDTEAFF. DNA of the CDR3: TGTGCCAGCAGCCCTCGGACAGCAAGCGACACTGAAGCTTTCTTT.

The chain joins TRBV5-1 to TRBJ1-1; TRBD1 is a possible D gene (6 bases). The V end was cut by 4 bases, the J end by 2 bases, with 18 bases between. CDR1 and CDR2 from the germline V gene are SGHRS and YFSETQ. The CDR3 is 16 residues long. CDR3 region: CASSANPGTPNTEAFF. In DNA form, the CDR3 reads TGCGCCAGCAGCGCAAACCCCGGGACACCTAACACTGAAGCTTTCTTT.

To note about this clone: No DNA is shown, since the ends of the CDR3 on it are uncertain; the CDR3 is the one TCRdb lists. The chain uses TRBV7-9 and TRBJ1-4; the listed D gene, TRBD1, was not tested against the DNA. With termini counted, the CDR3 has 15 amino acids. Germline-derived CDR1 and CDR2 are SEHNR and FQNEAQ (reference sequence). CDR3 amino acids: CASSPGQRLMKNCFF.

The chain carries TRBV24-1 and TRBJ2-1; the match to TRBD2 covers 7 bases. The V and J ends lost 5 bases and 8 bases, in that order; junction bases with no gene match: 5. Germline loops: CDR1 KGHDR, CDR2 SFDVKD. The CDR3 consists of 13 residues. The CDR3 nucleotides are TGTGCCACCAGTGTCGCGGGGAGGGATGAGCAGTTCTTC. This encodes CATSVAGRDEQFF.

This clone was counted a single time. V and J are TRBV5-6 and TRBJ2-7; TRBD2 might be the D (6 bases). V lost 6 bases and J lost 1, with 14 bases in between. Germline loops: CDR1 SGHDT, CDR2 YYEEEE. The CDR3 runs to 14 residues. The CDR3 loop reads CASTGAGRSYEQYF. As DNA, the CDR3 is TGTGCCAGCACCGGGGCGGGGCGATCCTACGAGCAGTACTTC.

CDR3 sequence: CASSSLGRGDNQPQHF. CDR3 in DNA: TGTGCCAGTAGTTCCCTCGGGAGGGGAGACAATCAGCCCCAGCATTTT. V gene TRBV19 combines with J gene TRBJ1-5, with D maybe TRBD1 (5 bases). CDR1 is LNHDA, CDR2 SQIVND, per germline (reference sequence). The CDR3 totals 16 residues. Trimming removed 5 bases at V and 3 bases at J, with 17 bases between.

Only a few counts were recorded for this clone. The chain employs TRBV5-8 and TRBJ2-5; D remains unclear. The germline V gene has CDR1 SGHTS and CDR2 YDEGEE. The CDR3 consists of 12 residues. V was cut by 0 bases and J by 1 base, with 1 base left in between. CDR3 protein: CASSLVQETQYF. The CDR3 nucleotides are TGTGCCAGCAGCTTGGTCCAAGAGACCCAGTACTTC. The whole variable domain, filled in from reference TRBV5-8 and TRBJ2-5, reads EAGVTQSPTHLIKTRGQQATLRCSPISGHTSVYWYQQALGLGLQFLLWYDEGEERNRGNFPPRFSGRQFPNYSSELNVNALELEDSALYLCASSLVQETQYFGPGTRLLVL.

The chain employs TRBV7-9 and TRBJ1-3, with D possibly being TRBD1 (6 bases). Looked up from germline, CDR1 is SEHNR and CDR2 is FQNEAQ (reference sequence). Trimming stripped 2 bases from V and 4 bases from J, with 15 bases between. CDR3 length: 16 amino acids. The CDR3 nucleotides are TGTGCCAGCAGCTTACGGGGACAATCGGGAGGAAACACCATATATTTT. It yields the protein CASSLRGQSGGNTIYF.

The CDR3 nucleotides are TGTGCCAGCAGTCCCGACATCGGCAGCTCTGGAAACACCATATATTTT. As protein: CASSPDIGSSGNTIYF. V gene TRBV27 combines with J gene TRBJ1-3; the D is unclear. The CDR3 has 16 residues. The V end lost 5 bases, the J end lost 0 bases, and 14 bases lay between the germline ends. Looked up from germline, CDR1 is MNHEY and CDR2 is SMNVEV (reference sequence).